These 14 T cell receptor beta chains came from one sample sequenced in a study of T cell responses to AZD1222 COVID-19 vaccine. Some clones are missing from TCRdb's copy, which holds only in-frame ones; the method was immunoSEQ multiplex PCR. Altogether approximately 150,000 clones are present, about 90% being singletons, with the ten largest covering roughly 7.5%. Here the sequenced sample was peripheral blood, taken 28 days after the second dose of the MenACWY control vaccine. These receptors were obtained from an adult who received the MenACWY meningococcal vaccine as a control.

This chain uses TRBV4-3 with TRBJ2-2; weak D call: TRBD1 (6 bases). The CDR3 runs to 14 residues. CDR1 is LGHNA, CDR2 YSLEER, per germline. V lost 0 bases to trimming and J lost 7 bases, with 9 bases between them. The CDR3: CASSQDRGVGELFF. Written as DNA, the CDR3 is TGCGCCAGCAGCCAAGACAGGGGAGTCGGGGAGCTGTTTTTT.

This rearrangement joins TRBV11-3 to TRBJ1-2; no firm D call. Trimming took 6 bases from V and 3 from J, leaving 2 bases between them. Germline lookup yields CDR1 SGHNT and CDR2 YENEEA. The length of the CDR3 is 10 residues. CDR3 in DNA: TGTGCCAGCAGGTACTATGGCTACACCTTC. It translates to CASRYYGYTF.

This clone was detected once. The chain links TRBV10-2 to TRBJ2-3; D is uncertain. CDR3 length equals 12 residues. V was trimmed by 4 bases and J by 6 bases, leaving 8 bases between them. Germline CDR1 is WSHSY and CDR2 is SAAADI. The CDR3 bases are TGCGCCAGCAGTGTCGAGTACGATACGCAGTATTTT. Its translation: CASSVEYDTQYF.

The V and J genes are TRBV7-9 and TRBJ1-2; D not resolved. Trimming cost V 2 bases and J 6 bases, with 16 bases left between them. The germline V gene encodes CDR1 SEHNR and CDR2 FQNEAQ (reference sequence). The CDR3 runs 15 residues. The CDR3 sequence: CASSLSLMGSHGYTF. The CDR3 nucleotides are TGTGCCAGCAGCTTATCCCTGATGGGCTCTCATGGCTACACCTTC.

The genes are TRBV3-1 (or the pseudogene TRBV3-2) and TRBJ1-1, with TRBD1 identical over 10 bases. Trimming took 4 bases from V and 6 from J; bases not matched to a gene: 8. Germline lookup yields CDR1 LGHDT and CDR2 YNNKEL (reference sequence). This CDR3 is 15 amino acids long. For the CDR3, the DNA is TGTGCCAGCAGCCGTGGGGGACAGGGGAGGGCTGAAGCTTTCTTT. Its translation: CASSRGGQGRAEAFF.

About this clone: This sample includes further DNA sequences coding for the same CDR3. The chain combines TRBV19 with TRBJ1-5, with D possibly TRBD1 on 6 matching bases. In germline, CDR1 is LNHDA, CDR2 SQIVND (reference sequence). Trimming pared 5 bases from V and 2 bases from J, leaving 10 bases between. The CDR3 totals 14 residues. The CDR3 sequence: CASSSTGGNQPQHF. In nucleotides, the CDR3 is TGTGCCAGTAGTTCGACAGGAGGCAATCAGCCCCAGCATTTT.

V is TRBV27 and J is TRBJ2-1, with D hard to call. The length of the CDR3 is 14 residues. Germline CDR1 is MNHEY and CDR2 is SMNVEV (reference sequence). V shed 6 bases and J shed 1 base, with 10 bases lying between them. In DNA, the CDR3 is TGTGCCAGCAGCGAGATCCAGTCCTACAATGAGCAGTTCTTC. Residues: CASSEIQSYNEQFF.

CDR3 nucleotides: TGTGCCAGCAGTTACTTGGATGGTGAGCAGTTCTTC. It codes for CASSYLDGEQFF. The genes are TRBV6-5 and TRBJ2-1; no firm D call. The germline V gene has CDR1 MNHEY and CDR2 SVGAGI. Deletions cut 1 base from V and 9 bases from J, with 7 bases between. The CDR3 totals 12 residues.

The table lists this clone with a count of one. CDR3 nucleotides: TGTGCCAGCAGTTTAACTGGGGCGGATACGCAGTATTTT. Translation gives CASSLTGADTQYF. V and J are TRBV12-3 or TRBV12-4 and TRBJ2-3, with a weak D call TRBD1 (5 bases). Trimming removed 2 bases from V and 6 bases from J, with 9 bases in between. The CDR3 consists of 13 residues.

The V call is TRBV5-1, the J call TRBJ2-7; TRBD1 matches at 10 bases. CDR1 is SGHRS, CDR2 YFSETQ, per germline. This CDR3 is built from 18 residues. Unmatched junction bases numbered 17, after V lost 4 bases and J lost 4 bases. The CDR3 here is CASSTSTGGLGTQYEQYF. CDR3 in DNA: TGCGCCAGCAGCACATCGACAGGGGGCCTAGGGACCCAATACGAGCAGTACTTC. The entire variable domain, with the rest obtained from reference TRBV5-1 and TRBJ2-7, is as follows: KAGVTQTPRYLIKTRGQQVTLSCSPISGHRSVSWYQQTPGQGLQFLFEYFSETQRNKGNFPGRFSGRQFSNSRSEMNVSTLELGDSALYLCASSTSTGGLGTQYEQYFGPGTRLTVT.

In DNA form, the CDR3 reads TGTGCCAGTAGTATGGGACAGCAGTTGGAAAAACTGTTTTTT. Translated: CASSMGQQLEKLFF. This sequence joins TRBV19 and TRBJ1-4, with 7 bases lining up with TRBD1. Germline values: CDR1 LNHDA, CDR2 SQIVND (reference sequence). The CDR3 totals 14 residues. V was clipped by 3 bases and J by 8 bases; unmatched bases: 6.

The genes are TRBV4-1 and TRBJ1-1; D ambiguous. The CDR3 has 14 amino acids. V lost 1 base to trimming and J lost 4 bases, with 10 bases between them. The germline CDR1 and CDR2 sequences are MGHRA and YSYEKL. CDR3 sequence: CASSQAAAGTEAFF. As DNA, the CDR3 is TGCGCCAGCAGCCAAGCCGCGGCAGGCACTGAAGCTTTCTTT.

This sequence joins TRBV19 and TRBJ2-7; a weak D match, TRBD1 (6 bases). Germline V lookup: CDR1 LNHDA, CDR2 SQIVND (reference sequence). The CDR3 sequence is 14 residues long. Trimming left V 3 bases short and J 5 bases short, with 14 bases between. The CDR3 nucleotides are TGTGCCAGTAGTATTACAGGGTGGCTGGACGAGCAGTACTTC. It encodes CASSITGWLDEQYF.

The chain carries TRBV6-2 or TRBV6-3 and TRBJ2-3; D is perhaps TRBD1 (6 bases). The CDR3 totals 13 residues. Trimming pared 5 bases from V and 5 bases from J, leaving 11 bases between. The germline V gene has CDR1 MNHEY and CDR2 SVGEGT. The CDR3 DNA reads TGTGCCAGCAGTCCAGGGGTTTTAGATACGCAGTATTTT. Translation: CASSPGVLDTQYF.